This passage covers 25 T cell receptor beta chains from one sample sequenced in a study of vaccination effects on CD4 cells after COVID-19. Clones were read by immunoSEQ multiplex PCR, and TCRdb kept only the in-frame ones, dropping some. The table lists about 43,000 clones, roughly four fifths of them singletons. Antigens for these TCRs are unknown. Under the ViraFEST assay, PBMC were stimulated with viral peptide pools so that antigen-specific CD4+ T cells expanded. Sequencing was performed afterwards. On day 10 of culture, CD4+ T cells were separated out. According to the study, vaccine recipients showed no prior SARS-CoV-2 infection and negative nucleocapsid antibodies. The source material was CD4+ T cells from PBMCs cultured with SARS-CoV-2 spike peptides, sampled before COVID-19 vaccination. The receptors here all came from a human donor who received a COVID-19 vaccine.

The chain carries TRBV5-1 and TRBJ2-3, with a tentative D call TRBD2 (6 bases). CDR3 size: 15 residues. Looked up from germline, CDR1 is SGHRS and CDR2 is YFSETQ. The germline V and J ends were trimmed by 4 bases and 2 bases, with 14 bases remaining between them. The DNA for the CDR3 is TGCGCCAGCAGCCCGCGGGACGGCTCCACAGATACGCAGTATTTT. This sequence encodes CASSPRDGSTDTQYF.

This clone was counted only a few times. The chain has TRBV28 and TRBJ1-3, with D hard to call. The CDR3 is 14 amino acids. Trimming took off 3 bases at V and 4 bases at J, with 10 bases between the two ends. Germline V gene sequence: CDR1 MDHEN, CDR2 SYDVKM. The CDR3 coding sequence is TGTGCCAGCAGTTTCGCCACGGGGGGAAACACCATATATTTT. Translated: CASSFATGGNTIYF.

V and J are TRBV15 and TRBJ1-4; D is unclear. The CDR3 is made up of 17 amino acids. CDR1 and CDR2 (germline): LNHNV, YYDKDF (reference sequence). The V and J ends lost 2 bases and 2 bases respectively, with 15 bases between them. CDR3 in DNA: TGTGCCACCAGCAGACTCCGGATCGGGTTCACTAATGAAAAACTGTTTTTT. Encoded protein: CATSRLRIGFTNEKLFF.

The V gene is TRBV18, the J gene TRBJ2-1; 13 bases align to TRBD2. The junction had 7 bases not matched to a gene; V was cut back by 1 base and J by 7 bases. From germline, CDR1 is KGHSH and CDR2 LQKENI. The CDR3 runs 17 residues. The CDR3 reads CASSPLELAGGRNEQFF. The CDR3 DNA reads TGTGCCAGCTCACCACTGGAACTAGCGGGGGGGCGGAATGAGCAGTTCTTC. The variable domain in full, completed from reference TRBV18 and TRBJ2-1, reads NAGVMQNPRHLVRRRGQEARLRCSPMKGHSHVYWYRQLPEEGLKFMVYLQKENIIDESGMPKERFSAEFPKEGPSILRIQQVVRGDSAAYFCASSPLELAGGRNEQFFGPGTRLTVL.

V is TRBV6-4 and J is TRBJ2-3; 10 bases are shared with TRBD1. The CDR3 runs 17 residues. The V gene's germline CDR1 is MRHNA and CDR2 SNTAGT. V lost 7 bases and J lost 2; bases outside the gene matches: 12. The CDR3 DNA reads TGTGCCAGCATTGGACCGGGACAGGGGACATTCACAGATACGCAGTATTTT. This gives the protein CASIGPGQGTFTDTQYF.

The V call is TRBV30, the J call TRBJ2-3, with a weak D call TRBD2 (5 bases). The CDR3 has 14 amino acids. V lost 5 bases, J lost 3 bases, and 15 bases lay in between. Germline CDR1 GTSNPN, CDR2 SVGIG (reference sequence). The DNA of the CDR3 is TGTGCCTGGGCCTCGGGGTTAGCAACAGATACGCAGTATTTT. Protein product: CAWASGLATDTQYF. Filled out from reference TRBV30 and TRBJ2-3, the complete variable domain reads SQTIHQWPATLVQPVGSPLSLECTVEGTSNPNLYWYRQAAGRGLQLLFYSVGIGQISSEVPQNLSASRPQDRQFILSSKKLLLSDSGFYLCAWASGLATDTQYFGPGTRLTVL.

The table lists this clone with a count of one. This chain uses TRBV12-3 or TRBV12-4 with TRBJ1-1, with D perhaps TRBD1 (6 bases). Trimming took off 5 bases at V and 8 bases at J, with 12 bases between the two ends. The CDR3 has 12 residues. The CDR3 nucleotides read TGTGCCAGCAGTCTCCGGGGGGCCGAAGCTTTCTTT. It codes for CASSLRGAEAFF.

Written as DNA, the CDR3 is TGTGCCACCAGCGAAGGGGACGTCAATCAGCCCCAGCATTTT. Its translation: CATSEGDVNQPQHF. The chain couples TRBV24-1 to TRBJ1-5; perhaps TRBD1 as D (5 bases). Between the trimmed V and J ends, which lost 7 bases and 3 bases, there was a span of 12 bases. Per the germline V gene, CDR1 is KGHDR and CDR2 is SFDVKD. The CDR3 runs to 14 residues.

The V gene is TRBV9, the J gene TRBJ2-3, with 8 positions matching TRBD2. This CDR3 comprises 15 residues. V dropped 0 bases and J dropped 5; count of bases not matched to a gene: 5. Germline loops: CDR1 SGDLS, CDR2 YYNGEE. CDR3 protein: CASSVEVAGLDTQYF. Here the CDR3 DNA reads TGTGCCAGCAGCGTAGAGGTAGCGGGGTTAGATACGCAGTATTTT.

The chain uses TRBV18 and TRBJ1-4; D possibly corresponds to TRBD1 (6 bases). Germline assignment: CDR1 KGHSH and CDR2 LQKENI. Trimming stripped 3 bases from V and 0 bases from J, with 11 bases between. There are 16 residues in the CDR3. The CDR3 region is CASSPRDTPTNEKLFF. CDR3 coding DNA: TGTGCCAGCTCACCCCGGGACACACCAACTAATGAAAAACTGTTTTTT.

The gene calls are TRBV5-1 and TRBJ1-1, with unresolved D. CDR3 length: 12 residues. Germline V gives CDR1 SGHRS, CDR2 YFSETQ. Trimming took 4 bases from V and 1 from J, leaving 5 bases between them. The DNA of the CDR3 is TGCGCCAGCAGCCCGGGGAACACTGAAGCTTTCTTT. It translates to CASSPGNTEAFF.

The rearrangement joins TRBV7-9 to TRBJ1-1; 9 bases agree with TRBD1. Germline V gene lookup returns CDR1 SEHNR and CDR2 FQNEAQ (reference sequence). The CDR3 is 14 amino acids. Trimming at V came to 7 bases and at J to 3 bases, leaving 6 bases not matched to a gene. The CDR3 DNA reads TGTGCCAGCAAACAGGGGGCGGCAGACACTGAAGCTTTCTTT. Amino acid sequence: CASKQGAADTEAFF.

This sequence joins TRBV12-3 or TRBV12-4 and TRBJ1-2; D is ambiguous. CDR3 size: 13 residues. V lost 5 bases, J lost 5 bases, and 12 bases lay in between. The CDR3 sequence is CASSPDNSYGYTF. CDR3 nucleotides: TGTGCCAGCAGTCCCGACAACTCTTATGGCTACACCTTC.

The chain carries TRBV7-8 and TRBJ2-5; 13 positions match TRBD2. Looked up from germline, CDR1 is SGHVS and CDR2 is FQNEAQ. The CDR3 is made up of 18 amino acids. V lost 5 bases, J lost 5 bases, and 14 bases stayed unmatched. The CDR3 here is CASSTRTVTSGGRETQYF. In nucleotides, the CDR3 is TGTGCCAGCAGCACGCGGACTGTGACTAGCGGGGGGAGGGAGACCCAGTACTTC.

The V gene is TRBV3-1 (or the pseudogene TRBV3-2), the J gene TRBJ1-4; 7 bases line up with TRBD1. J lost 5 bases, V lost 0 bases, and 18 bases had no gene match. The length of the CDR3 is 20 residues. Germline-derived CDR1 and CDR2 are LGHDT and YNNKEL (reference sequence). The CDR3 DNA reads TGTGCCAGCAGCCAAGACGGGTCCGGGATAGGGAGGGGGCTGAATGAAAAACTGTTTTTT. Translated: CASSQDGSGIGRGLNEKLFF.

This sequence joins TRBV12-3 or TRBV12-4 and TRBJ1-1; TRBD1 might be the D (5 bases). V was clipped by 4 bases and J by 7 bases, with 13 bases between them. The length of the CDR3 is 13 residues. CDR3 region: CASSSRQGGEAFF. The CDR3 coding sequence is TGTGCCAGCAGTTCAAGGCAGGGTGGTGAAGCTTTCTTT.

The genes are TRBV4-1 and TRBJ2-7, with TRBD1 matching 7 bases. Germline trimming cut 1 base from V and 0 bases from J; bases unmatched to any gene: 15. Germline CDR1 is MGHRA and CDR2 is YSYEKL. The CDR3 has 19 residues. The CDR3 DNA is TGCGCCAGCAGCCAAGTGGCCTTTTTGGGACAGCATTTCTCCTACGAGCAGTACGTC. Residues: CASSQVAFLGQHFSYEQYV.

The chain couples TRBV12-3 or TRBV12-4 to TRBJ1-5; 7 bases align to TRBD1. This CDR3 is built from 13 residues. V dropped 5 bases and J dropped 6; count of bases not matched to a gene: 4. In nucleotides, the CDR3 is TGTGCCAGCAGTAGACAGGGCACTCAGCCCCAGCATTTT. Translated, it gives CASSRQGTQPQHF.

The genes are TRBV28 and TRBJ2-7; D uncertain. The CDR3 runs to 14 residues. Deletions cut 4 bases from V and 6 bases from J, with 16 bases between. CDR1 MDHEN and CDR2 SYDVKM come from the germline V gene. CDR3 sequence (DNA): TGTGCCAGCAGTTCCGGACCGCCAGTTCTCGAGCAGTACGTC. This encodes CASSSGPPVLEQYV.

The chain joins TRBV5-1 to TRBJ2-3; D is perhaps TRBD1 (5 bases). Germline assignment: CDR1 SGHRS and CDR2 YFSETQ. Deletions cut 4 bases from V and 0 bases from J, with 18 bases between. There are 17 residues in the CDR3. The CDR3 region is CASSLLSTATSTDTQYF. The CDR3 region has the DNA TGCGCCAGCAGCCTACTATCGACAGCTACTAGCACAGATACGCAGTATTTT.

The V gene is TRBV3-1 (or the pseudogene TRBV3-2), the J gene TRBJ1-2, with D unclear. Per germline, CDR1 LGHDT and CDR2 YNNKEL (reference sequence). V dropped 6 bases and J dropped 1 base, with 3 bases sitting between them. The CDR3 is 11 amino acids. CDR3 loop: CASSINYGYTF. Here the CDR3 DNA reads TGTGCCAGCAGTATTAACTATGGCTACACCTTC.

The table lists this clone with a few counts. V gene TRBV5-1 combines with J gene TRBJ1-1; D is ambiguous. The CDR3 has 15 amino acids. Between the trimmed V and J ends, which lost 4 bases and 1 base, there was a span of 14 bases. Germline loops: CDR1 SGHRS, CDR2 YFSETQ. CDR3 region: CASSAGRLANTEAFF. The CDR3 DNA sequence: TGCGCCAGCAGCGCGGGAAGGCTAGCGAACACTGAAGCTTTCTTT.

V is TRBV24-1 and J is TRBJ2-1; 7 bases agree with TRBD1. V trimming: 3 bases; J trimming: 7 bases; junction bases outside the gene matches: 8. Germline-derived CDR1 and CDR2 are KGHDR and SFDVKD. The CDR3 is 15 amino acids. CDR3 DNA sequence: TGTGCCACCAGTGATCCCAACAGGGGTAGGAATGAGCAGTTCTTC. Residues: CATSDPNRGRNEQFF.

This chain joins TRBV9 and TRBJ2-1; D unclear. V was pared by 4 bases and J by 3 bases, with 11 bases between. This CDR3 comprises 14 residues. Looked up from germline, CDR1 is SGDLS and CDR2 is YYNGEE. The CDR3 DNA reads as TGTGCCAGCAGCCCTCACTCCCTCTACAATGAGCAGTTCTTC. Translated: CASSPHSLYNEQFF.

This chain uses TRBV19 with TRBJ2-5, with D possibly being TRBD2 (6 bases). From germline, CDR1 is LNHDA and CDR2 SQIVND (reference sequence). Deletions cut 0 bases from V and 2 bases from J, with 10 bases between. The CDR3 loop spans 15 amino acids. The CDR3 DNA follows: TGTGCCAGTAGTATAGACCCCGGGGGTCAAGAGACCCAGTACTTC. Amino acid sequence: CASSIDPGGQETQYF.